The following is a T cell receptor (beta chain) sequence with its context. The antigen is not known. This table comes from immunoSEQ multiplex PCR, and its TCRdb copy is limited to in-frame clones, with some not included. The profile shows approximately 68,000 clones, 75% to 85% of them singletons. Per germline, CDR1 SGHNT and CDR2 YYREEE (reference sequence). This CDR3 comprises 15 residues. With V trimmed by 6 bases and J by 6 bases, 6 bases remained unmatched. The data are from a study of T cell clones after liver transplantation. General study points: Post-transplant, graft-donor-reactive CD4 TCRbeta sequences in blood dropped significantly in most of the 8 subjects.

The rearrangement links TRBV5-4 to TRBJ2-1; 13 nucleotides line up with TRBD2. The clonotype comes from a human donor who received a liver transplant. Source: CD4+ T cells from blood, taken before liver transplant. Here the CDR3 reads CASKAGLAGANEQFF. In DNA form, the CDR3 reads TGTGCCAGCAAAGCCGGACTAGCGGGAGCCAATGAGCAGTTCTTC. The variable domain in full, completed from reference TRBV5-4 and TRBJ2-1, reads ETGVTQSPTHLIKTRGQQVTLRCSSQSGHNTVSWYQQALGQGPQFIFQYYREEENGRGNFPPRFSGLQFPNYSSELNVNALELDDSALYLCASKAGLAGANEQFFGPGTRLTVL.